This entry lists 19 T cell receptor beta chains sequenced from one sample in a study of blood T cell repertoires in COVID-19. The data were produced by immunoSEQ multiplex PCR, yet TCRdb's version contains in-frame clones alone and is incomplete. The top ten clones hold just under 1% of a sample with under 300,000 clones, around 90% of them seen once. The sample taken for sequencing was PBMCs or T cells enriched from blood (not recorded which). The receptors stem from a woman aged 25 to 39 who had recovered from COVID-19.

The genes are TRBV7-3 and TRBJ1-5; 8 bases fit TRBD1. This CDR3 contains 13 residues. The V gene's germline CDR1 is SGHTA and CDR2 FQGTGA. V was pared by 5 bases and J by 9 bases, with 6 bases of the junction left unmatched. This CDR3 reads CASSETGGRPQHF. Written as DNA, the CDR3 is TGTGCCAGCAGCGAAACAGGGGGACGGCCCCAGCATTTT.

The CDR3 DNA sequence: TGTGCCAGTAGTATCGGAGCGAGCCAAGAGACCCAGTACTTC. Translating gives CASSIGASQETQYF. The chain uses TRBV19 and TRBJ2-5; D is unresolved. The CDR3 runs to 14 residues. Trimming took off 3 bases at V and 1 base at J, with 9 bases between the two ends. CDR1 LNHDA and CDR2 SQIVND come from the germline V gene (reference sequence).

V and J are TRBV19 and TRBJ1-2; D not certain. V lost 2 bases and J lost 2, with 6 bases in between. The CDR3 runs 13 residues. In germline, CDR1 is LNHDA, CDR2 SQIVND (reference sequence). The CDR3 sequence is CASSINTNYGYTF. For the CDR3, the DNA is TGTGCCAGTAGTATAAACACGAACTATGGCTACACCTTC.

The chain recombines TRBV7-9 with TRBJ2-7; 16 bases map to TRBD2. The ends lost 5 bases at V and 6 bases at J; junction bases unmatched: 7. The CDR3 length is 16 residues. CDR1 SEHNR and CDR2 FQNEAQ come from the germline V gene (reference sequence). CDR3 nucleotides: TGTGCCAGCAGCCGTGGGACTAGCGGGAGGGTGGGCGAGCAGTACTTC. Translation: CASSRGTSGRVGEQYF.

This chain links TRBV6-5 with TRBJ1-5; D may be TRBD1 (6 bases). The CDR3 loop spans 15 amino acids. V lost 0 bases, J lost 8 bases, and 14 bases lay in between. Germline V gene lookup returns CDR1 MNHEY and CDR2 SVGAGI. CDR3 protein: CASSYSQGRLEPQHF. CDR3 DNA: TGTGCCAGCAGTTACTCACAGGGAAGGTTGGAGCCCCAGCATTTT.

This rearrangement joins TRBV2 to TRBJ1-6; D is possibly TRBD1 (5 bases). Trimming removed 6 bases from V and 7 bases from J, with 22 bases in between. The CDR3 is made up of 17 amino acids. The V gene's germline CDR1 is SNHLY and CDR2 FYNNEI. CDR3 nucleotides: TGTGCCAGCAGGAAGTCCGGGGGTTCTTTTTCCAATTCACCCCTCCACTTT. It codes for CASRKSGGSFSNSPLHF.

The V gene is TRBV5-6, the J gene TRBJ2-5, with D tentatively TRBD1 (6 bases). Trimming left V 4 bases short and J 2 bases short, with 15 bases between. The germline V gene has CDR1 SGHDT and CDR2 YYEEEE. The CDR3 has 15 amino acids. The CDR3: CASSRLQGWQETQYF. Here the CDR3 DNA reads TGTGCCAGCAGCCGGCTACAGGGATGGCAAGAGACCCAGTACTTC.

This clone appeared a single time. The V and J genes are TRBV6-1 and TRBJ1-2; D is unclear. Between the trimmed V and J ends, which lost 2 bases and 0 bases, there was a span of 16 bases. CDR1 MNHNS and CDR2 SASEGT come from the germline V gene. CDR3 length: 17 residues. The CDR3 loop reads CASSELVAGATNYGYTF. CDR3 coding DNA: TGTGCCAGCAGTGAATTAGTAGCCGGTGCTACTAACTATGGCTACACCTTC.

Here the CDR3 reads CASSLSAAGSGELFF. The CDR3 DNA reads TGCGCCAGCAGCTTGTCTGCTGCGGGGTCCGGGGAGCTGTTTTTT. This chain uses TRBV5-1 with TRBJ2-2, with D perhaps matching TRBD2 (6 bases). The CDR3 loop spans 15 amino acids. Trimming pared 1 base from V and 6 bases from J, leaving 13 bases between. Germline V gene data show CDR1 as SGHRS and CDR2 as YFSETQ.

This rearrangement joins TRBV10-3 to TRBJ1-4, with 10 bases that match TRBD1. Germline values: CDR1 ENHRY, CDR2 SYGVKD. V lost 6 bases to trimming and J lost 6 bases; unmatched junction nucleotides: 4. The CDR3 sequence is 14 residues long. The CDR3 is CAIRGQGNHEKLFF. The CDR3 DNA is TGTGCCATCAGGGGACAGGGGAACCATGAAAAACTGTTTTTT.

The chain is built from TRBV4-3 and TRBJ2-7; a weak D match, TRBD1 (6 bases). This CDR3 comprises 17 residues. The ends were cut back, 0 bases at V and 0 bases at J, with 15 bases in the middle. CDR1 is LGHNA, CDR2 YSLEER, per germline. The CDR3 reads CASSQDTDRRLSYEQYF. The CDR3 coding sequence is TGCGCCAGCAGCCAAGATACCGACAGGAGACTCTCCTACGAGCAGTACTTC.

This clone is a singleton in its sample. The chain uses TRBV2 and TRBJ1-4; TRBD1 aligns across 7 bases. Germline trimming cut 5 bases from V and 8 bases from J; bases unmatched to any gene: 5. The germline V gene encodes CDR1 SNHLY and CDR2 FYNNEI. The CDR3 consists of 13 residues. The CDR3 loop reads CASSMRTGEKLFF. In DNA, the CDR3 is TGTGCCAGCAGTATGAGGACAGGCGAAAAACTGTTTTTT.

The J gene is TRBJ2-7, the V gene TRBV27; D remains unclear. Trimming cost V 3 bases and J 2 bases, with 11 bases left between them. This CDR3 comprises 14 residues. CDR1 and CDR2 (germline): MNHEY, SMNVEV (reference sequence). CDR3 sequence reads: CASSLGPSTYEQYF. The CDR3 DNA is TGTGCCAGCAGTTTGGGCCCCTCGACCTACGAGCAGTACTTC.

In nucleotides, the CDR3 is TGTGCCAGCAGCCGCCGGACAGGATCTGACACTGAAGCTTTCTTT. Amino acid sequence: CASSRRTGSDTEAFF. This chain uses TRBV14 with TRBJ1-1, with 7 positions matching TRBD1. CDR1 is SGHDN and CDR2 is FVKESK in the germline V gene. The CDR3 consists of 15 residues. The J segment lost 3 bases and the V segment lost 4 bases, leaving 8 bases of the junction unmatched.

V usage is TRBV5-1 and J usage is TRBJ2-5; 11 nucleotides match TRBD2. The CDR3 has 16 amino acids. From germline, CDR1 is SGHRS and CDR2 YFSETQ. After removal of 4 bases from V and 4 bases from J, the junction contained 9 bases not matched to a gene. The CDR3: CASSLQPLAGGETQYF. The CDR3 region has the DNA TGCGCCAGCAGCCTACAACCCCTAGCGGGGGGAGAGACCCAGTACTTC.

In this sample, this clone turned up a few times. This chain joins TRBV20-1 and TRBJ1-1; D ambiguous. V was pared by 3 bases and J by 5 bases, with 7 bases between. This CDR3 region has 11 residues. Germline V gene data show CDR1 as DFQATT and CDR2 as SNEGSKA (reference sequence). CDR3 nucleotide sequence: TGCAGTGCTAGCAAGGAGACTGAAGCTTTCTTT. This codes for CSASKETEAFF.

This sequence joins TRBV3-1 (or the pseudogene TRBV3-2) and TRBJ2-1; D unclear. Trimming cost V 0 bases and J 4 bases, with 10 bases left between them. The CDR3 extends over 15 amino acids. The V gene's germline CDR1 is LGHDT and CDR2 YNNKEL (reference sequence). The CDR3 nucleotides read TGTGCCAGCAGCCAAGAACTGATCCTTTACAATGAGCAGTTCTTC. Its translation is CASSQELILYNEQFF.

The chain is built from TRBV5-4 and TRBJ2-3; 14 nucleotides line up with TRBD2. There are 17 residues in the CDR3. Unmatched junction bases numbered 7, after V lost 2 bases and J lost 5 bases. Germline lookup yields CDR1 SGHNT and CDR2 YYREEE (reference sequence). CDR3 nucleotides: TGTGCCAGCAGCTTAAGACTAGCGGGGGGGCCGGTAGATACGCAGTATTTT. Its protein is CASSLRLAGGPVDTQYF.

This clone was seen a handful of times. The chain employs TRBV29-1 and TRBJ2-7; a weak D match, TRBD1 (5 bases). The V end was cut by 0 bases, the J end by 6 bases, with 15 bases between. CDR3 length: 14 amino acids. The germline CDR1 and CDR2 sequences are SQVTM and ANQGSEA. The CDR3 loop is CSVEDQSRGSEQYF. Here the CDR3 DNA reads TGCAGCGTTGAAGATCAGTCAAGGGGCTCCGAGCAGTACTTC.